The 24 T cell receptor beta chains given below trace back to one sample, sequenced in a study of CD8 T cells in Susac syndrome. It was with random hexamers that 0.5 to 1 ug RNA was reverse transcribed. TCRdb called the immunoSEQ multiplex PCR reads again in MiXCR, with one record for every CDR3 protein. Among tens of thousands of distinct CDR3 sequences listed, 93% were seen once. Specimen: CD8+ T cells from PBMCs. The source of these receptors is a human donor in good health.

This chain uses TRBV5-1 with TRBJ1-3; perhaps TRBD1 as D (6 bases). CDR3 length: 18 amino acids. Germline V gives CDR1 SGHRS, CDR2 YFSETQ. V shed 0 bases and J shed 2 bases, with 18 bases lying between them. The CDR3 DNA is TGCGCCAGCAGCTTGGCCTACTGGGGCAGGGACACTGGAAACACCATATATTTT. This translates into CASSLAYWGRDTGNTIYF.

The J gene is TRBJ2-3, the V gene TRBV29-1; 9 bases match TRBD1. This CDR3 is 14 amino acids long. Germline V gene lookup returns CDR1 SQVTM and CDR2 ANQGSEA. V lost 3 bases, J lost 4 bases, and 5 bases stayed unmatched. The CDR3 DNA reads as TGCAGCGTTGAGGGGACAGGGTTCGCAGATACGCAGTATTTT. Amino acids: CSVEGTGFADTQYF.

CDR3 sequence: CASSLSNEQFF. The DNA of the CDR3 is TGTGCCAGCAGCTTGTCCAATGAGCAGTTCTTC. The chain joins TRBV5-6 to TRBJ2-1, with no clear D. The CDR3 has 11 amino acids. Germline V lookup: CDR1 SGHDT, CDR2 YYEEEE. Trimming left V 1 base short and J 6 bases short, with 2 bases between.

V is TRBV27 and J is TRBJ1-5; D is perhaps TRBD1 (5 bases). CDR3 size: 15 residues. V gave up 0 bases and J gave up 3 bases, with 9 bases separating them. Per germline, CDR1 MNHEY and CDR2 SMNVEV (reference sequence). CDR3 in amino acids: CASSLSWGVNQPQHF. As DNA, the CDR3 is TGTGCCAGCAGTTTATCGTGGGGGGTCAATCAGCCCCAGCATTTT.

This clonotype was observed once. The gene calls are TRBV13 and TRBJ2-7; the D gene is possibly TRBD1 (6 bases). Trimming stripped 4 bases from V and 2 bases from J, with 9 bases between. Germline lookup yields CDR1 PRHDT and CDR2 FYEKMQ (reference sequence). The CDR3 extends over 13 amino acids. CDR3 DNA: TGTGCCAGCAGCTCACAGGGTACCTACGAGCAGTACTTC. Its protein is CASSSQGTYEQYF. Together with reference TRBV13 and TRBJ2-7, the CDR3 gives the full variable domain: AAGVIQSPRHLIKEKRETATLKCYPIPRHDTVYWYQQGPGQDPQFLISFYEKMQSDKGSIPDRFSAQQFSDYHSELNMSSLELGDSALYFCASSSQGTYEQYFGPGTRLTVT.

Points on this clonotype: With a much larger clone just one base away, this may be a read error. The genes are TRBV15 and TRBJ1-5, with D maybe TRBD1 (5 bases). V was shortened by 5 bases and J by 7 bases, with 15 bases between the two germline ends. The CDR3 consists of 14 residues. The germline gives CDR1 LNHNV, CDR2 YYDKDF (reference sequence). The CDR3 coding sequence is TGTGCCACCAGCGAGGGGCAGGGCCACCAGCCCCAGCATTTT. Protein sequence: CATSEGQGHQPQHF.

The CDR3 region is CASSMNRGAQETQYF. As DNA, the CDR3 is TGTGCCAGTAGTATGAACAGGGGAGCCCAAGAGACCCAGTACTTC. V usage is TRBV19 and J usage is TRBJ2-5; 7 bases agree with TRBD1. CDR1 and CDR2 from the germline V gene are LNHDA and SQIVND (reference sequence). V shed 3 bases and J 1 base; nucleotides not matched to a gene: 5. This CDR3 contains 15 residues.

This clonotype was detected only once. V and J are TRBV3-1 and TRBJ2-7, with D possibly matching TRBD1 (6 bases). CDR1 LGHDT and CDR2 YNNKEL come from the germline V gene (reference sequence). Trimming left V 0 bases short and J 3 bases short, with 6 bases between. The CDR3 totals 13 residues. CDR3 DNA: TGTGCCAGCAGCCAAGACAGGGGCTACGAGCAGTACTTC. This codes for CASSQDRGYEQYF.

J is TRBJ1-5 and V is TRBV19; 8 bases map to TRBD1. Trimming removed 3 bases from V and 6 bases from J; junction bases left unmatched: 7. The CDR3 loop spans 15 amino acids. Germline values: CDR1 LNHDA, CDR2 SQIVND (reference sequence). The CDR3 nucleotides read TGTGCCAGTAGTATTGGGCAGGGGGCAAGTCAGCCCCAGCATTTT. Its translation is CASSIGQGASQPQHF.

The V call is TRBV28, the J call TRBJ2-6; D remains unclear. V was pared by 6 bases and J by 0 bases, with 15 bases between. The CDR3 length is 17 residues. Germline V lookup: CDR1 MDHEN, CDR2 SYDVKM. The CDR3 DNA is TGTGCCAGCAGATATATAGTTGGGTTCTCTGGGGCCAACGTCCTGACTTTC. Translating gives CASRYIVGFSGANVLTF.

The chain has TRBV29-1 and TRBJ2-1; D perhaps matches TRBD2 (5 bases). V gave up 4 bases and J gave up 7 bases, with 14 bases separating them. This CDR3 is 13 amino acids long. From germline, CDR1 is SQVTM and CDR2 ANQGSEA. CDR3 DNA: TGCAGCGTTGCAGCGGAGTCCTTAAATGAGCAGTTCTTC. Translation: CSVAAESLNEQFF.

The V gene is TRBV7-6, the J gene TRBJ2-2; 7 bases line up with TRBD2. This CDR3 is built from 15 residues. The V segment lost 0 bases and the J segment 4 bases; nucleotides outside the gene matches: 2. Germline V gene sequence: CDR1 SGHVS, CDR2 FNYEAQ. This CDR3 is CASSLARGGTGELFF. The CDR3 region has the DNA TGTGCCAGCAGCTTAGCACGCGGGGGCACCGGGGAGCTGTTTTTT.

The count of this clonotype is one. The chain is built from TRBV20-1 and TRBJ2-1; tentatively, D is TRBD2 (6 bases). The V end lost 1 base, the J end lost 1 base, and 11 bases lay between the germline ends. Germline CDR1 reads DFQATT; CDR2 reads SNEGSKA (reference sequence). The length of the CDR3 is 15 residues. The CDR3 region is CSARVPGVSYNEQFF. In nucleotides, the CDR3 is TGCAGTGCTAGAGTTCCGGGAGTTTCCTACAATGAGCAGTTCTTC.

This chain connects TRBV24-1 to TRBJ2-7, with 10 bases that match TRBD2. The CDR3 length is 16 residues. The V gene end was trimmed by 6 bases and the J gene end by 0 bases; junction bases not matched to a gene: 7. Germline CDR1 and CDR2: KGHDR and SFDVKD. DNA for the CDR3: TGTGCCACCAGTACAGGACTAGCGGCAAACTCCTACGAGCAGTACTTC. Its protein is CATSTGLAANSYEQYF.

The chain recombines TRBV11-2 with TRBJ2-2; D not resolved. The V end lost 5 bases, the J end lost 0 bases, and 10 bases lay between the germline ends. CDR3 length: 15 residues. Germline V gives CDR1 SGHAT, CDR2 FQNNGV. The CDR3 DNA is TGTGCCAGCAGCCGAGCGACGGCGAACACCGGGGAGCTGTTTTTT. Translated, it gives CASSRATANTGELFF.

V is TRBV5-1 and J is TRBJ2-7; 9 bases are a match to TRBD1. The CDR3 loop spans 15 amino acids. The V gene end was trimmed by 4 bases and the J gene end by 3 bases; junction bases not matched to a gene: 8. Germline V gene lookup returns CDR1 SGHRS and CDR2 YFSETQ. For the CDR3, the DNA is TGCGCCAGCAGCCTCTCCGGGACAGGGTTCTACGAGCAGTACTTC. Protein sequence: CASSLSGTGFYEQYF.

In DNA, the CDR3 is TGTGCCAGCAGCACCCGGGGGGGCGAGCAGTACTTC. Its protein is CASSTRGGEQYF. This rearrangement joins TRBV28 to TRBJ2-7; 8 bases are shared with TRBD2. V shed 6 bases and J 6 bases; nucleotides not matched to a gene: 4. CDR1 and CDR2 (germline): MDHEN, SYDVKM. This CDR3 is 12 amino acids long. The complete variable domain, with remaining parts taken from reference TRBV28 and TRBJ2-7, reads DVKVTQSSRYLVKRTGEKVFLECVQDMDHENMFWYRQDPGLGLRLIYFSYDVKMKEKGDIPEGYSVSREKKERFSLILESASTNQTSMYLCASSTRGGEQYFGPGTRLTVT.

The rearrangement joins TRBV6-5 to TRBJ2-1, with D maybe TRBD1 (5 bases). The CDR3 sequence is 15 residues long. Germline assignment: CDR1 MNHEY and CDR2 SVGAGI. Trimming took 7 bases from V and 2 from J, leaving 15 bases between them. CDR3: CASTRGQGTYNEQFF. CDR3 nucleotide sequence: TGTGCCAGCACCCGAGGTCAGGGAACCTACAATGAGCAGTTCTTC.

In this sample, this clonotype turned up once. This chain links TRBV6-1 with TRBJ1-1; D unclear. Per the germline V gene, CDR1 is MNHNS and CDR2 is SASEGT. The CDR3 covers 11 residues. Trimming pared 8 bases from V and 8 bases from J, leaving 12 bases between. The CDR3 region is CASPGSEEAFF. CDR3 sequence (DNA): TGTGCCAGCCCTGGGTCGGAAGAAGCTTTCTTT.

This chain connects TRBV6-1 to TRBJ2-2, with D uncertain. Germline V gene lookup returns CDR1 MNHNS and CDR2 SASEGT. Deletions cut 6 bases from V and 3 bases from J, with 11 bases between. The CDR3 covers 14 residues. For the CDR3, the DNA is TGTGCCAGCAGAGATGGGCCGGACACCGGGGAGCTGTTTTTT. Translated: CASRDGPDTGELFF.

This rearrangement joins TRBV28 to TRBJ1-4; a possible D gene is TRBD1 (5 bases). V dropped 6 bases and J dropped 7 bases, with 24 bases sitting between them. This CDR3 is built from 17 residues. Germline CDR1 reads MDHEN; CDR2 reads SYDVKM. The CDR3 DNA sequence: TGTGCCAGCAGCCCCTACTCCAACCTCAGGGTTACTGAAAAACTGTTTTTT. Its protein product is CASSPYSNLRVTEKLFF.

CDR3 protein: CASSIAGGPGYEQYF. CDR3 nucleotides: TGTGCCAGCAGTATAGCGGGAGGGCCGGGGTACGAGCAGTACTTC. The genes are TRBV27 and TRBJ2-7; 11 bases map to TRBD2. This CDR3 contains 15 residues. The junction had 7 bases not matched to a gene; V was cut back by 5 bases and J by 4 bases. The germline V gene encodes CDR1 MNHEY and CDR2 SMNVEV (reference sequence).

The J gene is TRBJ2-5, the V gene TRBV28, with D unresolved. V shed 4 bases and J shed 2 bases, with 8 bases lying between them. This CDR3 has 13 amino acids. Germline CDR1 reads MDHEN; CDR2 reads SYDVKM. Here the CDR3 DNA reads TGTGCCAGCAGTTGGCGCCAGCAAGAGACCCAGTACTTC. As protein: CASSWRQQETQYF.

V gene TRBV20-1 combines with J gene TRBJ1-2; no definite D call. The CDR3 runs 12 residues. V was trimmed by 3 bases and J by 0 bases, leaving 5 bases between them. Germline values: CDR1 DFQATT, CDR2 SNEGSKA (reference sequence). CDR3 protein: CSASRPNYGYTF. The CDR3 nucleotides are TGCAGTGCTAGTCGGCCTAACTATGGCTACACCTTC.